In its sample, the clone carrying this TCR beta chain was seen once. Its cognate antigen is unknown. This record comes from a study of STAT3 mutations in large granular lymphocyte leukemia. Germline assignment: CDR1 MNHNY and CDR2 SVGAGI (reference sequence). After removal of 8 bases from V and 4 bases from J, the junction contained 7 bases not matched to a gene. This CDR3 is built from 13 residues. Study-wide results and caveats: Treatment regimens differed across patients between samplings. In T-cell large granular lymphocyte leukemia, about half of patients showed multiple immunodominant subclonotypes. No sample exists from the first appearance of each clone. All newly emerging clones after therapy were STAT3 wild type.

Sequencing used immunoSEQ multiplex PCR; TCRdb keeps in-frame clones, though not all of them. The sample contains about 15,000 clones, roughly nine tenths of which appear only once. This sequence was found in a man aged 40-50 years with T-cell large granular lymphocyte leukemia. Some clones in this sample may be carry-over from other donors' samples. The specimen was peripheral blood mononuclear cells. The chain carries TRBV6-6 and TRBJ2-7, with 8 bases matching TRBD2. The chain's CDR3 is CASLSGVAYEQYF. The CDR3 DNA sequence: TGTGCCAGCCTTAGCGGGGTCGCGTACGAGCAGTACTTC.